This T cell receptor beta chain is from a study of long-term antiretroviral therapy in people with HIV. Whole-study findings and limits: Within the repertoire, clones expanded before ART were dominant at all time points.

PBMC samples from each donor numbered at least one pre-ART and at least two post-ART. Survey-level resolution applied to immunoSEQ assay v3.0. Some clones are missing from TCRdb's copy, which holds only in-frame ones; the method was immunoSEQ multiplex PCR. The sample comprises 35,000 to 50,000 clones, around nine tenths of which are singletons, and approximately 5% rests with the top ten. The CDR3 extends over 14 amino acids. Trimming removed 0 bases from V and 10 bases from J, with 14 bases in between. CDR1 SGHNT and CDR2 YYREEE come from the germline V gene (reference sequence). Turning to this clone: Antigen: not known.

The specimen was unsorted PBMCs, collected 0.1 years before starting antiretroviral therapy. The chain uses TRBV5-4 and TRBJ2-1, with D possibly TRBD1 on 5 matching bases. This TCR came from a woman aged 50 to 60 with HIV. The CDR3 region is CASSLESGLNEQFF. CDR3 nucleotides: TGTGCCAGCAGCTTGGAATCAGGGTTGAACGAGCAGTTCTTC.